This TCR beta chain was observed in a study of shared clonotypes between healthy human individuals. Study-wide results and limits: Rarefaction analysis demonstrated incomplete sorted-subset sequencing notwithstanding large depth.

On this clone: Its antigen is undetermined.

There are 18 residues in the CDR3. Splitting of each subset's genomic DNA was done evenly across several immunoSEQ plates. Per sorted-subset replicate PCR, input was approximately 210 ng DNA, representing roughly 28,000 T cell genomes. The table came from immunoSEQ multiplex PCR; TCRdb's copy has only in-frame clones and leaves some out. The sample has hundreds of thousands of clones, about 96% seen once. The clonotype comes from a woman aged 25-40 years in good health. The sample taken for sequencing was naive CD4+ T cells sorted from blood. Subset given: CD45RA+ positively selected. The chain recombines TRBV21-1 with TRBJ1-6; no check of the table's D call, TRBD1, against the DNA was made. TRBV21-1 is designated a pseudogene. The CDR3 protein is CASSNGTPTFNWRSPLHF. CDR3 DNA sequence: TGTGCCAGCAGCAACGGGACACCAACCTTTAATTGGCGATCACCCCTCCACTTT.